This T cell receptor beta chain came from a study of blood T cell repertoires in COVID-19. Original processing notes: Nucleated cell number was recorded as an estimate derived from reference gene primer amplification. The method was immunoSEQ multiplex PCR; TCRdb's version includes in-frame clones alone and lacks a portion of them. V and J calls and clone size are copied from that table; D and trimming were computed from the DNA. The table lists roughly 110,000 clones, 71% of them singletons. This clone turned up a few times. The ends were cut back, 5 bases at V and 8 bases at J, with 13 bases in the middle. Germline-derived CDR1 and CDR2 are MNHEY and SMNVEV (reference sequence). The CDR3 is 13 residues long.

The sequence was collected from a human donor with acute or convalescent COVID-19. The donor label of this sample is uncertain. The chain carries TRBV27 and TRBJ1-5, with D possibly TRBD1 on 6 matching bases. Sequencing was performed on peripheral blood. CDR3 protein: CASSPTTGEPQHF. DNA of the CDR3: TGTGCCAGCAGTCCAACGACAGGCGAGCCCCAGCATTTT.